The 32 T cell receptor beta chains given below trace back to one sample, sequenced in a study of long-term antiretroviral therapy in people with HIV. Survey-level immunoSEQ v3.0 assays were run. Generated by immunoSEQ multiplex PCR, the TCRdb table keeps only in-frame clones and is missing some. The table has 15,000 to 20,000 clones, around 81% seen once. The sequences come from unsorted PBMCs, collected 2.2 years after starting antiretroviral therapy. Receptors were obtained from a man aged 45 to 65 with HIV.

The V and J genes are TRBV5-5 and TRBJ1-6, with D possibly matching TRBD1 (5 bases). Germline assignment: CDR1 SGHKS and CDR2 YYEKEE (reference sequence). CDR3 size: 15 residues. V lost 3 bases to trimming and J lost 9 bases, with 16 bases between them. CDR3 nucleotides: TGTGCCAGCAGCTCAGGGCCTGAGGGTCTTTCACCCCTCCACTTT. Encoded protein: CASSSGPEGLSPLHF.

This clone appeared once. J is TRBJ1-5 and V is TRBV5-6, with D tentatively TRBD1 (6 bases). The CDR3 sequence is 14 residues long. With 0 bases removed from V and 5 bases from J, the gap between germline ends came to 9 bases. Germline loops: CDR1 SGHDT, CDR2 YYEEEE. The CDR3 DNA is TGTGCCAGCAGCTTGGGGGGGGCACATCAGCCCCAGCATTTT. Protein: CASSLGGAHQPQHF. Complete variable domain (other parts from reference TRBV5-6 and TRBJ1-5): DAGVTQSPTHLIKTRGQQVTLRCSPKSGHDTVSWYQQALGQGPQFIFQYYEEEERQRGNFPDRFSGHQFPNYSSELNVNALLLGDSALYLCASSLGGAHQPQHFGDGTRLSIL.

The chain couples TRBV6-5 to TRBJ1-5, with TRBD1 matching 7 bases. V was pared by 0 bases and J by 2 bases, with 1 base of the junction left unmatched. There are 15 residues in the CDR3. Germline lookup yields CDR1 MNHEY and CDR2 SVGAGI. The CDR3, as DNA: TGTGCCAGCAGTTACTCGGGGACAGGCAATCAGCCCCAGCATTTT. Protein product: CASSYSGTGNQPQHF.

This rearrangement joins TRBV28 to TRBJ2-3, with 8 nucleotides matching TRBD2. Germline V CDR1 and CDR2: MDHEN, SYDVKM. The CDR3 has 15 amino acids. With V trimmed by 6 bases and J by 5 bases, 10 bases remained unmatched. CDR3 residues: CASSQLAVVVDTQYF. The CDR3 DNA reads TGTGCCAGCAGCCAACTAGCGGTGGTGGTAGATACGCAGTATTTT.

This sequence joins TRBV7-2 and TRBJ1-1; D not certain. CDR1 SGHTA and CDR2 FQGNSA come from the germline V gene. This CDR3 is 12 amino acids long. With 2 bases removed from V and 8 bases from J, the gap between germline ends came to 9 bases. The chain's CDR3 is CASSLTGTEAFF. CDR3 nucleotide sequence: TGTGCCAGCAGCTTAACGGGCACGGAAGCTTTCTTT. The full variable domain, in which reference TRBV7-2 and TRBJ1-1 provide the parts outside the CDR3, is GAGVSQSPSNKVTEKGKDVELRCDPISGHTALYWYRQSLGQGLEFLIYFQGNSAPDKSGLPSDRFSAERTGGSVSTLTIQRTQQEDSAVYLCASSLTGTEAFFGQGTRLTVV.

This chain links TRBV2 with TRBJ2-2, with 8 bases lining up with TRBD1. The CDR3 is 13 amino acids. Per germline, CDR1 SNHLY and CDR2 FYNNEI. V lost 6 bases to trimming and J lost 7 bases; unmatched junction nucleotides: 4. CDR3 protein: CASRGQGIGELFF. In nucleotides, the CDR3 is TGTGCCAGCAGAGGACAGGGAATCGGGGAGCTGTTTTTT.

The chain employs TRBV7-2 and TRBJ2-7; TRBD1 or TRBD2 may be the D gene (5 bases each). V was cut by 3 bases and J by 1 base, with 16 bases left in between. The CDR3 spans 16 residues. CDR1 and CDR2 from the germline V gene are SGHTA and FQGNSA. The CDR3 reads CASSLAGTDPSYEQYF. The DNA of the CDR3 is TGTGCCAGCAGCTTGGCCGGGACGGACCCTTCCTACGAGCAGTACTTC.

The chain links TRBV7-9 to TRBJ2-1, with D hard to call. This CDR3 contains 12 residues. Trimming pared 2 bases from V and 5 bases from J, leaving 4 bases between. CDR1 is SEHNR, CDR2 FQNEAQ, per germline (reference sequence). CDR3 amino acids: CASSLLDNEQFF. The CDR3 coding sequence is TGTGCCAGCAGCTTACTCGACAATGAGCAGTTCTTC.

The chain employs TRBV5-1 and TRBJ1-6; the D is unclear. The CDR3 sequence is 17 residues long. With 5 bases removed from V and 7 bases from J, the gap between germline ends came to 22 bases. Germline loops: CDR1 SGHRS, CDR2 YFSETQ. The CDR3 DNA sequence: TGCGCCAGCAGGGTCGGATTTGGAGACTATGGCAATTCACCCCTCCACTTT. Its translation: CASRVGFGDYGNSPLHF.

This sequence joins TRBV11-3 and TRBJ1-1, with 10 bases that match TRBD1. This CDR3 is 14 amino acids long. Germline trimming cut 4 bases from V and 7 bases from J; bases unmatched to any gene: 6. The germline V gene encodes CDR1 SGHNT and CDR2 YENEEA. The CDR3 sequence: CASSSDGDRGEAFF. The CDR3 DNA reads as TGTGCCAGCAGCTCCGATGGGGACAGGGGTGAAGCTTTCTTT.

CDR3 bases: TGTGCCAGCAGCGAGGGACAGGGGTTTTGGTACGAGCAGTACTTC. Protein sequence: CASSEGQGFWYEQYF. The genes are TRBV9 and TRBJ2-7; 10 bases agree with TRBD1. The CDR3 loop spans 15 amino acids. CDR1 and CDR2 from the germline V gene are SGDLS and YYNGEE. V dropped 3 bases and J dropped 4; count of bases not matched to a gene: 7. The variable domain in full, with the rest retrieved from reference TRBV9 and TRBJ2-7, is DSGVTQTPKHLITATGQRVTLRCSPRSGDLSVYWYQQSLDQGLQFLIQYYNGEERAKGNILERFSAQQFPDLHSELNLSSLELGDSALYFCASSEGQGFWYEQYFGPGTRLTVT.

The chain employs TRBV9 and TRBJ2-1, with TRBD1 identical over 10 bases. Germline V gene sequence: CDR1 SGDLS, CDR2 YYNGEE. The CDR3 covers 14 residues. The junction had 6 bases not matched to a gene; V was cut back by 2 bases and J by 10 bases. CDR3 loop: CASSVDRGHPEQFF. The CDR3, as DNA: TGTGCCAGCAGCGTCGACAGGGGGCATCCGGAGCAGTTCTTC.

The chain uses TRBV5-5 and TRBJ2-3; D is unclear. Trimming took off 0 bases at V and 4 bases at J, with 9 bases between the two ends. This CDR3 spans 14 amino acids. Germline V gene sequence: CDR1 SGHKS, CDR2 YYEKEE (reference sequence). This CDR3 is CASSLEGAPDTQYF. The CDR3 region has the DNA TGTGCCAGCAGCTTGGAGGGTGCCCCAGATACGCAGTATTTT.

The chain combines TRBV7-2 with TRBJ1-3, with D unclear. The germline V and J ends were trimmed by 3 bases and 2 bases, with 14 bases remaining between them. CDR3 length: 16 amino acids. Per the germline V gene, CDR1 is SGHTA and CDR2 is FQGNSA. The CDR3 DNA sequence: TGTGCCAGCAGCTTTCGGGGTCCCGGGGCTGGAAACACCATATATTTT. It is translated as CASSFRGPGAGNTIYF.

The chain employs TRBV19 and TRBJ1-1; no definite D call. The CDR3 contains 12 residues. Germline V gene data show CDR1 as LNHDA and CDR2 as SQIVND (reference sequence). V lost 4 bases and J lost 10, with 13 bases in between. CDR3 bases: TGTGCCAGTAGTACGTGGGAAGGTGGAGCTTTCTTT. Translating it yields CASSTWEGGAFF. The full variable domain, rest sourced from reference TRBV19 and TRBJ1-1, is DGGITQSPKYLFRKEGQNVTLSCEQNLNHDAMYWYRQDPGQGLRLIYYSQIVNDFQKGDIAEGYSVSREKKESFPLTVTSAQKNPTAFYLCASSTWEGGAFFGQGTRLTVV.

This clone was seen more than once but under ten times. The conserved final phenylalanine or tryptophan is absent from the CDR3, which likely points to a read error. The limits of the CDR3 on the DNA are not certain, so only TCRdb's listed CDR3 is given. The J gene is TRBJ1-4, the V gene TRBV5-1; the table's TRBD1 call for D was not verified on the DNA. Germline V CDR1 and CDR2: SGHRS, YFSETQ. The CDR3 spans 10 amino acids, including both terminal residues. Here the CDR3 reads CASSLVGQVC.

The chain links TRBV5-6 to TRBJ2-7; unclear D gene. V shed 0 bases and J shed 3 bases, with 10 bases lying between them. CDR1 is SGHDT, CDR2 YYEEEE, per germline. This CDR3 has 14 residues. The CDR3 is CASSLDGVSYEQYF. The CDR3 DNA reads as TGTGCCAGCAGCTTGGACGGCGTCAGCTACGAGCAGTACTTC.

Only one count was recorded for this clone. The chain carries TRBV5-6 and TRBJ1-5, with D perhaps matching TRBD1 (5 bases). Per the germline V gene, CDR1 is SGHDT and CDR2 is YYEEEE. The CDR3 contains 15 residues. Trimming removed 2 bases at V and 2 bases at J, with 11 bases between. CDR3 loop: CASSFQGFGNQPQHF. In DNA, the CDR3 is TGTGCCAGCAGCTTCCAGGGATTCGGCAATCAGCCCCAGCATTTT. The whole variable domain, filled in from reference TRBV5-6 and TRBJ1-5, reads DAGVTQSPTHLIKTRGQQVTLRCSPKSGHDTVSWYQQALGQGPQFIFQYYEEEERQRGNFPDRFSGHQFPNYSSELNVNALLLGDSALYLCASSFQGFGNQPQHFGDGTRLSIL.

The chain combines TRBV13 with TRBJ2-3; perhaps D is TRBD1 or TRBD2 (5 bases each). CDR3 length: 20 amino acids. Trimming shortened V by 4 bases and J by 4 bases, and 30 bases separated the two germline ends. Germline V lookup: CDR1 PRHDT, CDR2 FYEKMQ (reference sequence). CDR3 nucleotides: TGTGCCAGCAGCTGGGGGACCCGATTCGGAGCCACAACGCACCCAGATACGCAGTATTTT. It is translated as CASSWGTRFGATTHPDTQYF.

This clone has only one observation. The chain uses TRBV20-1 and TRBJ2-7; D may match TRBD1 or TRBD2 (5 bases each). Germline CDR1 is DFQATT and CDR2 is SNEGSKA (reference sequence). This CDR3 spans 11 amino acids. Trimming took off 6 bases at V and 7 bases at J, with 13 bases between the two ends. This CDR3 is CSADSGLEQYF. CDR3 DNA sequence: TGCAGTGCCGACAGCGGCCTGGAGCAGTACTTC.

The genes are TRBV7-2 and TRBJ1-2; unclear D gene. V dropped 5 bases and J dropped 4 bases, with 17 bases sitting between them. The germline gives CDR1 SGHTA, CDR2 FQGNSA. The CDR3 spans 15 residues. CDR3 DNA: TGTGCCAGCAGCCGTTCGTGGGCTAACGCCTATGGCTACACCTTC. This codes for CASSRSWANAYGYTF. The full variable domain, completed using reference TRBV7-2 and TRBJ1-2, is GAGVSQSPSNKVTEKGKDVELRCDPISGHTALYWYRQSLGQGLEFLIYFQGNSAPDKSGLPSDRFSAERTGGSVSTLTIQRTQQEDSAVYLCASSRSWANAYGYTFGSGTRLTVV.

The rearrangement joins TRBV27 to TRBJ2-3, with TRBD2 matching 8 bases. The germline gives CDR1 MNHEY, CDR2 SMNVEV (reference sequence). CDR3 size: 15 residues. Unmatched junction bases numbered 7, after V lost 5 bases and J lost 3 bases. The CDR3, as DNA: TGTGCCAGCAGTAGAAGCGGGAGTAGAACAGATACGCAGTATTTT. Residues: CASSRSGSRTDTQYF.

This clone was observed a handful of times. The CDR3 DNA is TGTGCCAGCAGTGACCCCTCGGTCGTAGCTAAGTACGAGCAGTACTTC. This gives the protein CASSDPSVVAKYEQYF. The J gene is TRBJ2-7, the V gene TRBV6-1; no firm D call. In germline, CDR1 is MNHNS, CDR2 SASEGT. V was shortened by 3 bases and J by 4 bases, with 19 bases between the two germline ends. The CDR3 contains 16 residues.

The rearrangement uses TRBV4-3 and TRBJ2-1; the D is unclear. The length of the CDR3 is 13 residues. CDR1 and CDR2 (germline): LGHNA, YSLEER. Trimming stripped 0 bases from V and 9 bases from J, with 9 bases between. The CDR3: CASSQESSTEQFF. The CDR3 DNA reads TGCGCCAGCAGCCAAGAGAGTAGTACTGAGCAGTTCTTC.

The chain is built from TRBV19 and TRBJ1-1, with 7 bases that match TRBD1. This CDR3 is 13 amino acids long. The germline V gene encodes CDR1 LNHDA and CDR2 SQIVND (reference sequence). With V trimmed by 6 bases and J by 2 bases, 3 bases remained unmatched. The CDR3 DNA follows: TGTGCCAGTAGGGACAGGCCTAACACTGAAGCTTTCTTT. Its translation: CASRDRPNTEAFF.

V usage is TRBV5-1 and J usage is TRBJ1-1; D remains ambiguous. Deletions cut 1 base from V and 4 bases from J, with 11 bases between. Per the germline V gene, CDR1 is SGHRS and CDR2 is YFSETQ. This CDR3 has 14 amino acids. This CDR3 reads CASSLWVGGTEAFF. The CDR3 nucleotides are TGCGCCAGCAGCTTGTGGGTGGGAGGCACTGAAGCTTTCTTT.

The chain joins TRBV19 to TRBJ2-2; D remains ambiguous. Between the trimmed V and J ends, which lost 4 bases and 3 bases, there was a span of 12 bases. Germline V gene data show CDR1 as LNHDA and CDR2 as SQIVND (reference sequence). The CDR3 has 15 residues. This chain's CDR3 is CASSNREWDTGELFF. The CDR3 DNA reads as TGTGCCAGTAGTAATAGGGAATGGGACACCGGGGAGCTGTTTTTT.

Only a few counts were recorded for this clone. CDR3 sequence (DNA): TGCGCCAGCAGCCCCCGGGCAGGGAGCTCCTATAATTCACCCCTCCACTTT. It codes for CASSPRAGSSYNSPLHF. This chain links TRBV5-1 with TRBJ1-6, with D tentatively TRBD1 (5 bases). The V and J ends lost 4 bases and 0 bases respectively, with 14 bases between them. The CDR3 length is 17 residues. The germline gives CDR1 SGHRS, CDR2 YFSETQ. The variable domain in full, with the rest retrieved from reference TRBV5-1 and TRBJ1-6, is KAGVTQTPRYLIKTRGQQVTLSCSPISGHRSVSWYQQTPGQGLQFLFEYFSETQRNKGNFPGRFSGRQFSNSRSEMNVSTLELGDSALYLCASSPRAGSSYNSPLHFGNGTRLTVT.

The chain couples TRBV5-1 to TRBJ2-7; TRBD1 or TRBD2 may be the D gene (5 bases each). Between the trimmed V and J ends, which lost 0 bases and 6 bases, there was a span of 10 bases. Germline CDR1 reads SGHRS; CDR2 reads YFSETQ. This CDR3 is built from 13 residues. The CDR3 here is CASSLGEGREQYF. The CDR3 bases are TGCGCCAGCAGCTTGGGTGAGGGACGCGAGCAGTACTTC.

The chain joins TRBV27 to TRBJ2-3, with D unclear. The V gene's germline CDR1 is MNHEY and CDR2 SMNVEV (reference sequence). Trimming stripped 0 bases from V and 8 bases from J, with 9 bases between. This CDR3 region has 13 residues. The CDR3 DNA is TGTGCCAGCAGTTTATCGAAGCCGGGTACGCAGTATTTT. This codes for CASSLSKPGTQYF.

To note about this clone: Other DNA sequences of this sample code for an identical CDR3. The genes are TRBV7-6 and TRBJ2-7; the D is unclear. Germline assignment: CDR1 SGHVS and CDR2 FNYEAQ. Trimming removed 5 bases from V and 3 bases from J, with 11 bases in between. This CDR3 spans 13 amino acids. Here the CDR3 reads CASSPGPNYEQYF. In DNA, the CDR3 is TGTGCCAGCAGCCCAGGACCGAACTACGAGCAGTACTTC. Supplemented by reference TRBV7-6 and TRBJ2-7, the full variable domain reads GAGVSQSPRYKVTKRGQDVALRCDPISGHVSLYWYRQALGQGPEFLTYFNYEAQQDKSGLPNDRFSAERPEGSISTLTIQRTEQRDSAMYRCASSPGPNYEQYFGPGTRLTVT.

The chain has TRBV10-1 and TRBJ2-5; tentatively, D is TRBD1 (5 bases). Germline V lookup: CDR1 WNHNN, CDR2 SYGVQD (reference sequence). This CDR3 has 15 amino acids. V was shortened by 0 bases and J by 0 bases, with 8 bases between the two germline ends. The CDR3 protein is CASSESGQYQETQYF. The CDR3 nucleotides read TGCGCCAGCAGTGAGTCGGGGCAGTACCAAGAGACCCAGTACTTC.